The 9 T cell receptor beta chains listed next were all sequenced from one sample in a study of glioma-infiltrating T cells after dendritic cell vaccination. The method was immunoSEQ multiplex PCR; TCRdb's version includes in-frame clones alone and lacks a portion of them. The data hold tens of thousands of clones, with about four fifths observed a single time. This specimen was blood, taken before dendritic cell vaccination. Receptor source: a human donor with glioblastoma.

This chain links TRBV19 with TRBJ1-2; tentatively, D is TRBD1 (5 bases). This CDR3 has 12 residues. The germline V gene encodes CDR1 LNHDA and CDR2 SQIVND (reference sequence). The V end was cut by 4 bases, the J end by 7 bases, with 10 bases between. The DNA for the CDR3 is TGTGCCAGTAGTACGGGGGGGTTTGGCTACACCTTC. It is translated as CASSTGGFGYTF.

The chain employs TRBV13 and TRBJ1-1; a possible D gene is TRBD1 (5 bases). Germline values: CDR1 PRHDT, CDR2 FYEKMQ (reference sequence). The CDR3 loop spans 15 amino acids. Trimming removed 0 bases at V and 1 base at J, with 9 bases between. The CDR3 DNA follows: TGTGCCAGCAGCTTAGGTGAAGGGGAGAACACTGAAGCTTTCTTT. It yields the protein CASSLGEGENTEAFF.

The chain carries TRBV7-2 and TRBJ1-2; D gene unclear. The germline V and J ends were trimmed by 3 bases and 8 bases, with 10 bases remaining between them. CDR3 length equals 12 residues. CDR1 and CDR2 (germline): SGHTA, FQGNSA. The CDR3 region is CASSFGFGGYTF. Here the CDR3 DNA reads TGTGCCAGCAGCTTTGGTTTCGGGGGCTACACCTTC.

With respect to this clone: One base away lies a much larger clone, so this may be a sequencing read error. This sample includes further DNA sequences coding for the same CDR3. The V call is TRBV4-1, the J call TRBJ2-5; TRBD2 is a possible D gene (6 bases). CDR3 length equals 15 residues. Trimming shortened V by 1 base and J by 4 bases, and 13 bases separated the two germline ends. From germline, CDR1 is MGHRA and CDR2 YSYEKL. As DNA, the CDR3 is TGCGCCAGCAGCCAAGGGCTAGCCGGGGGAGAGACCCAGTACTTC. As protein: CASSQGLAGGETQYF.

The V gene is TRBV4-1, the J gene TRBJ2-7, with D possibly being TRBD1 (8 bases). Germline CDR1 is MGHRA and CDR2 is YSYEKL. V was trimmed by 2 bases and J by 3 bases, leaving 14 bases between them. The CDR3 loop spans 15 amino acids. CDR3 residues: CASSQQQGGYYEQYF. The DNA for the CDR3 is TGCGCCAGCAGCCAACAACAGGGGGGGTACTACGAGCAGTACTTC.

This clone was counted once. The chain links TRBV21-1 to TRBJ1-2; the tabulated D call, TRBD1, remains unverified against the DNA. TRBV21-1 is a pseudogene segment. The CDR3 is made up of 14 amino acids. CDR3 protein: CASSPGGSNYGYTF. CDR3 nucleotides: TGTGCCAGCAGCCCTGGGGGCAGTAACTATGGCTACACCTTC.

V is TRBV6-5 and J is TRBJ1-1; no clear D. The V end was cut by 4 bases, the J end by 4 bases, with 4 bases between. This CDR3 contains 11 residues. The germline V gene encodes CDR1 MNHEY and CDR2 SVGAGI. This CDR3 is CASSSLTEAFF. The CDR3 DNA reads TGTGCCAGCAGTTCCCTCACTGAAGCTTTCTTT.

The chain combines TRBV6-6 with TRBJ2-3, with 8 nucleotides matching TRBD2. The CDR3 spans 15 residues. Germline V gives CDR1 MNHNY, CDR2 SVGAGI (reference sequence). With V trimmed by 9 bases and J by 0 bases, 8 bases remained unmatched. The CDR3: CARKSGGNSTDTQYF. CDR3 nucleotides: TGTGCCAGGAAAAGCGGGGGAAATAGCACAGATACGCAGTATTTT.

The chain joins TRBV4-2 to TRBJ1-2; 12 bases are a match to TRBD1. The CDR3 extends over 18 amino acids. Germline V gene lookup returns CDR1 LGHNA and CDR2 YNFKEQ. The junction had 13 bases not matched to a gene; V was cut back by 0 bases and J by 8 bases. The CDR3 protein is CASSQDLGGQGAMGGYTF. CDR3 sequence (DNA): TGTGCCAGCAGCCAAGATCTAGGGGGACAGGGGGCAATGGGGGGCTACACCTTC.